Shown below are 26 T cell receptor beta chains from a single sample sequenced in a study of cytomegalovirus exposure and HLA in healthy donors. TCRdb keeps only in-frame clones here, not all; method: immunoSEQ multiplex PCR. The table shows about 98,000 clones, with about 90% occurring only once. What was sequenced was PBMCs. These receptors were collected from a man aged 18 to 29 in good health and CMV-seropositive.

The chain combines TRBV10-1 with TRBJ1-3; D gene uncertain. This CDR3 has 13 amino acids. CDR1 is WNHNN and CDR2 is SYGVQD in the germline V gene (reference sequence). With 4 bases removed from V and 4 bases from J, the gap between germline ends came to 8 bases. The CDR3 loop is CASSAGRGNTIYF. CDR3 nucleotides: TGCGCCAGCAGTGCGGGAAGAGGAAACACCATATATTTT.

The rearrangement uses TRBV4-1 and TRBJ1-4, with D possibly being TRBD1 (5 bases). The length of the CDR3 is 17 residues. Germline loops: CDR1 MGHRA, CDR2 YSYEKL. V was pared by 2 bases and J by 8 bases, with 21 bases between. The chain's CDR3 is CASSQRGGRGQGEKLFF. The CDR3 region has the DNA TGCGCCAGCAGCCAAAGGGGCGGTAGGGGCCAAGGGGAAAAACTGTTTTTT.

The chain has TRBV5-3 and TRBJ2-2; D gene uncertain. TRBV5-3 carries the ORF label, with uncertain function. The CDR3 covers 14 residues. The V end lost 0 bases, the J end lost 4 bases, and 7 bases lay between the germline ends. CDR3 sequence: CARSLDNPTGELFF. The CDR3 region has the DNA TGTGCCAGAAGCTTGGACAACCCCACCGGGGAGCTGTTTTTT.

The chain joins TRBV7-9 to TRBJ2-7, with TRBD1 identical over 10 bases. There are 14 residues in the CDR3. Germline lookup yields CDR1 SEHNR and CDR2 FQNEAQ (reference sequence). V lost 4 bases, J lost 6 bases, and 6 bases stayed unmatched. The CDR3 sequence is CASSSGTGAPEQYF. Written as DNA, the CDR3 is TGTGCCAGCAGCTCCGGGACAGGGGCACCCGAGCAGTACTTC. The variable domain in full, with the rest retrieved from reference TRBV7-9 and TRBJ2-7, is DTGVSQNPRHKITKRGQNVTFRCDPISEHNRLYWYRQTLGQGPEFLTYFQNEAQLEKSRLLSDRFSAERPKGSFSTLEIQRTEQGDSAMYLCASSSGTGAPEQYFGPGTRLTVT.

The chain links TRBV27 to TRBJ2-3, with TRBD2 matching over 7 bases. J gave up 5 bases and V 4 bases, and 3 bases lay outside the gene matches. CDR1 MNHEY and CDR2 SMNVEV come from the germline V gene (reference sequence). The CDR3 runs 13 residues. In nucleotides, the CDR3 is TGTGCCAGCAGTTCAAGCGGGATAGATACGCAGTATTTT. Its translation is CASSSSGIDTQYF.

J is TRBJ2-3 and V is TRBV15; D not resolved. Looked up from germline, CDR1 is LNHNV and CDR2 is YYDKDF (reference sequence). This CDR3 spans 13 amino acids. Trimming took off 0 bases at V and 4 bases at J, with 5 bases between the two ends. CDR3: CATSRDRADTQYF. The CDR3 DNA is TGTGCCACCAGCAGAGATCGGGCAGATACGCAGTATTTT.

V is TRBV11-3 and J is TRBJ1-1, with 8 positions matching TRBD1. The CDR3 contains 12 residues. Germline CDR1 is SGHNT and CDR2 is YENEEA. The V gene end was trimmed by 3 bases and the J gene end by 8 bases; junction bases not matched to a gene: 2. The DNA for the CDR3 is TGTGCCAGCAGCTTGACAGGGGCGGAAGCTTTCTTT. Protein product: CASSLTGAEAFF.

The rearrangement links TRBV19 to TRBJ1-2; TRBD1 agrees at 8 bases. This CDR3 comprises 13 residues. After removal of 6 bases from V and 7 bases from J, the junction contained 7 bases not matched to a gene. Germline-derived CDR1 and CDR2 are LNHDA and SQIVND (reference sequence). The CDR3 DNA follows: TGTGCCAGTAGCAGACAGGGGATGATTGGCTACACCTTC. Protein: CASSRQGMIGYTF.

The rearrangement joins TRBV19 to TRBJ1-6, with D unresolved. The V end was cut by 6 bases, the J end by 8 bases, with 11 bases between. Germline CDR1 and CDR2: LNHDA and SQIVND (reference sequence). The CDR3 loop spans 13 amino acids. The CDR3: CASSHREYSPLHF. DNA for the CDR3: TGTGCCAGTAGCCACCGGGAGTATTCACCCCTCCACTTT. Supplemented by reference TRBV19 and TRBJ1-6, the full variable domain reads DGGITQSPKYLFRKEGQNVTLSCEQNLNHDAMYWYRQDPGQGLRLIYYSQIVNDFQKGDIAEGYSVSREKKESFPLTVTSAQKNPTAFYLCASSHREYSPLHFGNGTRLTVT.

This chain joins TRBV19 and TRBJ2-7; 8 bases fit TRBD2. J was trimmed by 6 bases and V by 7 bases; bases with no gene match: 11. The CDR3 runs to 14 residues. Germline values: CDR1 LNHDA, CDR2 SQIVND (reference sequence). CDR3 DNA sequence: TGTGCCAGTACCCCAGGCGGGGGGCTTTCCGAGCAGTACTTC. This encodes CASTPGGGLSEQYF. Full variable domain (rest looked up from reference TRBV19 and TRBJ2-7): DGGITQSPKYLFRKEGQNVTLSCEQNLNHDAMYWYRQDPGQGLRLIYYSQIVNDFQKGDIAEGYSVSREKKESFPLTVTSAQKNPTAFYLCASTPGGGLSEQYFGPGTRLTVT.

This rearrangement joins TRBV7-9 to TRBJ2-5; 10 nucleotides match TRBD1. Germline CDR1 reads SEHNR; CDR2 reads FQNEAQ (reference sequence). The junction had 7 bases not matched to a gene; V was cut back by 5 bases and J by 10 bases. The CDR3 is 13 amino acids. The CDR3 reads CASSLSGTGDQYF. CDR3 coding DNA: TGTGCCAGCAGCCTTTCCGGGACAGGGGACCAGTACTTC.

This clone was seen just once. The chain combines TRBV27 with TRBJ2-3; TRBD2 agrees at 13 bases. The V gene end was trimmed by 6 bases and the J gene end by 4 bases; junction bases not matched to a gene: 10. The CDR3 has 17 amino acids. Germline CDR1 reads MNHEY; CDR2 reads SMNVEV (reference sequence). CDR3 residues: CASRLAMTSGGPDTQYF. DNA of the CDR3: TGTGCCAGCAGGCTAGCCATGACTAGCGGGGGGCCAGATACGCAGTATTTT.

This chain connects TRBV28 to TRBJ1-5; TRBD1 might be the D (6 bases). V lost 3 bases and J 4 bases, leaving 16 bases between the germline ends. Germline-derived CDR1 and CDR2 are MDHEN and SYDVKM. The CDR3 loop spans 16 amino acids. CDR3 residues: CASSLKGVWGNQPQHF. CDR3 nucleotide sequence: TGTGCCAGCAGTTTGAAGGGGGTGTGGGGAAATCAGCCCCAGCATTTT.

The chain employs TRBV18 and TRBJ2-7; TRBD1 is a possible D gene (6 bases). CDR1 is KGHSH and CDR2 is LQKENI in the germline V gene. The CDR3 is 14 residues long. Trimming took 2 bases from V and 2 from J, leaving 10 bases between them. The CDR3 protein is CASSPSQGPYEQYF. DNA of the CDR3: TGTGCCAGCTCACCATCACAGGGACCCTACGAGCAGTACTTC.

This rearrangement joins TRBV5-1 to TRBJ1-4; possible D gene TRBD1, 6 bases. Trimming pared 1 base from V and 7 bases from J, leaving 14 bases between. CDR1 SGHRS and CDR2 YFSETQ come from the germline V gene. The CDR3 is 15 residues long. The CDR3 DNA follows: TGCGCCAGCAGCTTGTCGCCGACAGGTTTTGAAAAACTGTTTTTT. Translation: CASSLSPTGFEKLFF.

The rearrangement uses TRBV7-2 and TRBJ1-6; D might be TRBD1 (6 bases). CDR1 is SGHTA and CDR2 is FQGNSA in the germline V gene. Deletions cut 1 base from V and 6 bases from J, with 13 bases between. The CDR3 totals 16 residues. The CDR3 loop reads CASSLVSGRGNSPLHF. As DNA, the CDR3 is TGTGCCAGCAGCTTAGTTTCCGGCAGGGGTAATTCACCCCTCCACTTT.

V usage is TRBV20-1 and J usage is TRBJ2-5; possibly TRBD2 for D (5 bases). Germline CDR1 reads DFQATT; CDR2 reads SNEGSKA (reference sequence). The CDR3 sequence is 11 residues long. V dropped 6 bases and J dropped 0 bases, with 5 bases sitting between them. The DNA for the CDR3 is TGCAGTGCCGGGAACCAAGAGACCCAGTACTTC. Translating it yields CSAGNQETQYF.

The chain joins TRBV6-1 to TRBJ2-1; 9 bases map to TRBD2. Trimming removed 2 bases from V and 8 bases from J; junction bases left unmatched: 13. Germline V gene lookup returns CDR1 MNHNS and CDR2 SASEGT. This CDR3 is 17 amino acids long. The CDR3 DNA reads TGTGCCAGCAGTGAAAGGGGTAGCGGGAGAAATCGCGATGAGCAGTTCTTC. This sequence encodes CASSERGSGRNRDEQFF.

The chain is built from TRBV9 and TRBJ1-4, with no clear D. The germline V gene has CDR1 SGDLS and CDR2 YYNGEE. The ends were cut back, 0 bases at V and 4 bases at J, with 10 bases in the middle. CDR3 length: 15 amino acids. CDR3 protein: CASSVEQPINEKLFF. For the CDR3, the DNA is TGTGCCAGCAGCGTAGAACAGCCGATTAATGAAAAACTGTTTTTT.

The rearrangement joins TRBV18 to TRBJ2-1; 10 bases agree with TRBD2. The trim removed 3 bases at V and 6 bases at J, leaving 2 bases unmatched. There are 14 residues in the CDR3. Germline CDR1 and CDR2: KGHSH and LQKENI. The CDR3 region has the DNA TGTGCCAGCTCACCGAGCGGGAGGGGCAATGAGCAGTTCTTC. Encoded protein: CASSPSGRGNEQFF.

This clone was seen once. This chain joins TRBV6-1 and TRBJ2-2; the match to TRBD2 covers 9 bases. Germline V gene data show CDR1 as MNHNS and CDR2 as SASEGT. The trim removed 2 bases at V and 8 bases at J, leaving 12 bases unmatched. CDR3 length: 17 residues. CDR3 region: CASSELRGGVVSGELFF. The CDR3 DNA reads TGTGCCAGCAGTGAACTGCGGGGGGGCGTGGTCTCTGGGGAGCTGTTTTTT.

The chain links TRBV11-2 to TRBJ1-1, with unresolved D. Looked up from germline, CDR1 is SGHAT and CDR2 is FQNNGV. V lost 1 base and J lost 7, with 10 bases in between. The CDR3 is 13 amino acids. The CDR3 protein is CASSLALRGEAFF. CDR3 in DNA: TGTGCCAGCAGCTTAGCCCTCCGCGGTGAAGCTTTCTTT. The whole variable domain, remainder taken from reference TRBV11-2 and TRBJ1-1, is EAGVAQSPRYKIIEKRQSVAFWCNPISGHATLYWYQQILGQGPKLLIQFQNNGVVDDSQLPKDRFSAERLKGVDSTLKIQPAKLEDSAVYLCASSLALRGEAFFGQGTRLTVV.

V gene TRBV19 combines with J gene TRBJ2-2; TRBD1 is a possible D gene (6 bases). Germline lookup yields CDR1 LNHDA and CDR2 SQIVND (reference sequence). Trimming removed 3 bases at V and 9 bases at J, with 17 bases between. This CDR3 has 15 amino acids. CDR3: CASSILGTTPRELFF. The DNA of the CDR3 is TGTGCCAGTAGTATCTTAGGGACAACCCCGCGGGAGCTGTTTTTT.

This rearrangement joins TRBV4-3 to TRBJ2-5, with D unclear. V was shortened by 0 bases and J by 2 bases, with 13 bases between the two germline ends. CDR1 is LGHNA, CDR2 YSLEER, per germline. This CDR3 spans 16 amino acids. CDR3 DNA: TGCGCCAGCAGCCAAGATTCCGGTTATCCTCAAGAGACCCAGTACTTC. This encodes CASSQDSGYPQETQYF.

The chain recombines TRBV29-1 with TRBJ2-6, with a weak D call TRBD1 (5 bases). V gave up 7 bases and J gave up 0 bases, with 16 bases separating them. CDR1 is SQVTM and CDR2 is ANQGSEA in the germline V gene. This CDR3 comprises 16 residues. CDR3 coding DNA: TGCAGCGATCCTCAGGGTGCCAGCTCTGGGGCCAACGTCCTGACTTTC. It specifies CSDPQGASSGANVLTF.

This clone was observed a single time. For the CDR3, the DNA is TGTGCCAGCAGTTTGGGCCGTGTGGAGACCCAGTACTTC. Translating it yields CASSLGRVETQYF. The chain combines TRBV27 with TRBJ2-5; D gene unclear. The germline V and J ends were trimmed by 3 bases and 5 bases, with 10 bases remaining between them. The CDR3 totals 13 residues. Germline values: CDR1 MNHEY, CDR2 SMNVEV (reference sequence).